This T cell receptor beta chain came from a study of shared clonotypes between healthy human individuals. Overall study context: CD8 memory received one plate per donor, CD8 naive two, CD4 memory three and CD4 naive three.

Study results and limitations: Limited genetic and exposure-history diversity came from having few donors. Only blood was sampled, and tissue TCR repertoires likely differ from blood ones. Shared across four donors were around 5% of the naive CD4 clonotypes.

As defined, naive CD8 cells were CD45RO-negative and positively selected for CCR7, with terminally differentiated effector memory CD45RA+ cells excluded. Sequenced by immunoSEQ multiplex PCR; TCRdb stores in-frame clones only, minus some. Counted here are around 2.1 million clones, roughly 91% occurring once; the ten biggest clones make up 1.5% to 2%. With 1 base removed from V and 5 bases from J, the gap between germline ends came to 7 bases. The CDR3 loop spans 13 amino acids. Germline lookup yields CDR1 MDHEN and CDR2 SYDVKM. Points on this clone: What it binds is not known.

Input material: naive CD8+ T cells from PBMCs. The V gene is TRBV28, the J gene TRBJ2-3; D ambiguous. The TCR sequence derives from a man between 18 and 35 years old in good health. Some clones in this sample may be carry-over from other donors' samples. This chain's CDR3 is CASSLSVRDTQYF. The CDR3 nucleotides are TGTGCCAGCAGTTTATCGGTGAGAGATACGCAGTATTTT.